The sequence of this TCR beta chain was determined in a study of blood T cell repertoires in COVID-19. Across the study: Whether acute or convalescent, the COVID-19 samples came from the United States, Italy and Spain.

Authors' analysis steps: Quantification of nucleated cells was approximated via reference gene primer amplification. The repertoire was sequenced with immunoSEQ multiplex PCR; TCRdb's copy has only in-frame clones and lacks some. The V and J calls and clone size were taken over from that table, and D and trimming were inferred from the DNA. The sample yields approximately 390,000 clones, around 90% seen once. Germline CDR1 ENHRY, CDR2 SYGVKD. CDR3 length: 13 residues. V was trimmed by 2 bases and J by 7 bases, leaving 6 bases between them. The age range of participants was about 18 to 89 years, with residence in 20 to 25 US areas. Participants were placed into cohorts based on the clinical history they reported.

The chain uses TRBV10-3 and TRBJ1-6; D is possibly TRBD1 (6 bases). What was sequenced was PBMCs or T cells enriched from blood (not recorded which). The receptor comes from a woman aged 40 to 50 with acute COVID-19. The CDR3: CAISETGNSPLHF. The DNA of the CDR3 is TGTGCCATCAGTGAGACAGGGAATTCACCCCTCCACTTT.